What follows describes a single T cell receptor (beta chain). These data originate in a study of cytotoxic CD8 clonotypes in ibrutinib-treated CLL. In germline, CDR1 is MDHEN, CDR2 SYDVKM. The CDR3 sequence is 15 residues long. V lost 3 bases, J lost 7 bases, and 16 bases lay in between. The repertoire was sequenced with immunoSEQ multiplex PCR; TCRdb's copy has only in-frame clones and lacks some. This repertoire shows more than 45,000 clones, 70% to 90% found once; its top ten account for around 20%. The V and J genes are TRBV28 and TRBJ2-1; D perhaps matches TRBD1 (6 bases). This TCR was recovered from a human donor with chronic lymphocytic leukemia. The sample was PBMCs, taken after 24 months of ibrutinib treatment. The CDR3: CASSFWAGVKNEQFF. DNA for the CDR3: TGTGCCAGCAGTTTTTGGGCAGGGGTAAAAAATGAGCAGTTCTTC. Complete variable domain (other parts from reference TRBV28 and TRBJ2-1): DVKVTQSSRYLVKRTGEKVFLECVQDMDHENMFWYRQDPGLGLRLIYFSYDVKMKEKGDIPEGYSVSREKKERFSLILESASTNQTSMYLCASSFWAGVKNEQFFGPGTRLTVL.